The 26 T cell receptor beta chains reported below all come from one sample, sequenced in a study of cytomegalovirus exposure and HLA in healthy donors. Primers for the PCR totalled 60 Vbeta and 13 Jbeta. Clones were read by immunoSEQ multiplex PCR, and TCRdb kept only the in-frame ones, dropping some. The repertoire holds roughly 120,000 clones, more than 65% seen once, with about 12% in the top ten. Sequencing input: PBMCs. Source of these receptors: a woman aged 55-69 years in good health and CMV-seropositive.

The CDR3 nucleotides are TGCGCCAGCAGCACCGGACAGGGGTTGACAGATACGCAGTATTTT. Protein: CASSTGQGLTDTQYF. The chain couples TRBV5-1 to TRBJ2-3, with TRBD1 matching 9 bases. The junction had 6 bases not matched to a gene; V was cut back by 4 bases and J by 3 bases. The CDR3 has 15 amino acids. Germline-derived CDR1 and CDR2 are SGHRS and YFSETQ.

The chain uses TRBV11-2 and TRBJ1-4, with TRBD1 identical over 7 bases. The germline V gene has CDR1 SGHAT and CDR2 FQNNGV. The CDR3 is 16 amino acids. V was clipped by 3 bases and J by 8 bases; unmatched bases: 12. The CDR3: CASSFLDRVPWEKLFF. The CDR3 region has the DNA TGTGCCAGCAGCTTCCTTGACAGGGTCCCCTGGGAAAAACTGTTTTTT.

This chain joins TRBV6-5 and TRBJ1-1, with D tentatively TRBD1 (6 bases). CDR1 is MNHEY and CDR2 is SVGAGI in the germline V gene. V shed 5 bases and J shed 10 bases, with 14 bases lying between them. The CDR3 is 12 amino acids. The CDR3 nucleotides read TGTGCCAGCAGTGGGAACAGGGTCGGAGCTTTCTTT. Translation: CASSGNRVGAFF.

Only one count was recorded for this clone. The chain couples TRBV30 to TRBJ1-1; possibly TRBD1 for D (5 bases). V dropped 0 bases and J dropped 7 bases, with 15 bases sitting between them. This CDR3 has 14 amino acids. CDR1 is GTSNPN and CDR2 is SVGIG in the germline V gene (reference sequence). CDR3 nucleotide sequence: TGTGCCTGGAGTGTAAGTTGGGGGGTCAGTGAAGCTTTCTTT. Its protein is CAWSVSWGVSEAFF.

This CDR3 reads CASSLTSGDYTEAFF. DNA for the CDR3: TGTGCCAGCAGTTTAACTTCTGGGGACTACACTGAAGCTTTCTTT. This chain uses TRBV27 with TRBJ1-1; possibly TRBD1 for D (5 bases). CDR3 length: 15 amino acids. Trimming took 2 bases from V and 3 from J, leaving 13 bases between them. Germline V lookup: CDR1 MNHEY, CDR2 SMNVEV (reference sequence).

The chain joins TRBV18 to TRBJ2-7, with TRBD1 identical over 9 bases. Per germline, CDR1 KGHSH and CDR2 LQKENI. The J segment lost 0 bases and the V segment lost 3 bases, leaving 6 bases of the junction unmatched. This CDR3 is built from 16 residues. The CDR3 loop is CASSPRGQGLSYEQYF. The DNA for the CDR3 is TGTGCCAGCTCACCGAGGGGACAGGGCCTCTCCTACGAGCAGTACTTC.

V is TRBV2 and J is TRBJ2-1; TRBD2 might be the D (6 bases). The CDR3 is 14 amino acids. Trimming took 4 bases from V and 5 from J, leaving 12 bases between them. Per the germline V gene, CDR1 is SNHLY and CDR2 is FYNNEI. The CDR3 coding sequence is TGTGCCAGCAGTGGGGAGGACGTAAACAATGAGCAGTTCTTC. Protein: CASSGEDVNNEQFF.

This clone was seen more than once but under ten times. The CDR3 spells CASSLQGATGELFF. CDR3 sequence (DNA): TGTGCCAGCAGCTTGCAGGGGGCCACCGGGGAGCTGTTTTTT. The rearrangement links TRBV5-8 to TRBJ2-2, with 8 bases that match TRBD1. Trimming removed 1 base from V and 4 bases from J; junction bases left unmatched: 0. The V gene's germline CDR1 is SGHTS and CDR2 YDEGEE. The CDR3 sequence is 14 residues long.

This clone was counted between two and nine times. J is TRBJ2-1 and V is TRBV7-6, with 12 bases identical to TRBD2. This CDR3 spans 15 amino acids. In germline, CDR1 is SGHVS, CDR2 FNYEAQ. V shed 5 bases and J 5 bases; nucleotides not matched to a gene: 4. CDR3 sequence (DNA): TGTGCCAGCAGCCCTAGGACTAGCGGGAACAATGAGCAGTTCTTC. The encoded protein is CASSPRTSGNNEQFF.

The V and J genes are TRBV18 and TRBJ1-2; 7 nucleotides align to TRBD1. The CDR3 is 16 amino acids. After removal of 0 bases from V and 4 bases from J, the junction contained 8 bases not matched to a gene. Germline V gives CDR1 KGHSH, CDR2 LQKENI. The CDR3 DNA reads TGTGCCAGCTCACCACCGAGCAGGGGGTACCCCTATGGCTACACCTTC. It yields the protein CASSPPSRGYPYGYTF.

CDR3 residues: CASSPRGQPNYGYTF. CDR3 coding DNA: TGTGCCAGCAGTCCCCGAGGACAGCCTAACTATGGCTACACCTTC. This chain connects TRBV27 to TRBJ1-2; tentatively, D is TRBD1 (6 bases). Deletions cut 5 bases from V and 0 bases from J, with 13 bases between. Looked up from germline, CDR1 is MNHEY and CDR2 is SMNVEV (reference sequence). The CDR3 runs 15 residues.

J is TRBJ2-6 and V is TRBV21-1; the table assigns TRBD1, which was not confirmed against the DNA. TRBV21-1 is deemed a pseudogene. The length of the CDR3 is 19 residues. The CDR3 nucleotides are TGTGCCAGCAGCAAACAAGGACAGGAGGCCTACTCTGGGGCCAACGTCCTGACTTTC. Its protein product is CASSKQGQEAYSGANVLTF.

This CDR3 is CASSVGLVLDTQYF. The CDR3 DNA is TGTGCCAGCAGCGTAGGTCTAGTTCTAGATACGCAGTATTTT. The rearrangement uses TRBV9 and TRBJ2-3; D call uncertain. The V end lost 0 bases, the J end lost 5 bases, and 10 bases lay between the germline ends. Germline V gene data show CDR1 as SGDLS and CDR2 as YYNGEE. CDR3 size: 14 residues.

This clone was seen a few times. The chain joins TRBV7-6 to TRBJ1-1; D perhaps matches TRBD1 (6 bases). This CDR3 has 15 residues. Germline V CDR1 and CDR2: SGHVS, FNYEAQ. The V end lost 5 bases, the J end lost 2 bases, and 15 bases lay between the germline ends. CDR3 region: CASSPRGGGNTEAFF. DNA of the CDR3: TGTGCCAGCAGCCCCCGAGGGGGGGGTAACACTGAAGCTTTCTTT. Drawing the rest from reference TRBV7-6 and TRBJ1-1, the complete variable domain is GAGVSQSPRYKVTKRGQDVALRCDPISGHVSLYWYRQALGQGPEFLTYFNYEAQQDKSGLPNDRFSAERPEGSISTLTIQRTEQRDSAMYRCASSPRGGGNTEAFFGQGTRLTVV.

The chain carries TRBV13 and TRBJ1-4; no reliable D call. This CDR3 is 14 amino acids long. The V end was cut by 3 bases, the J end by 0 bases, with 5 bases between. CDR1 is PRHDT, CDR2 FYEKMQ, per germline (reference sequence). Written as DNA, the CDR3 is TGTGCCAGCAGCTTGACTGCAACTAATGAAAAACTGTTTTTT. It specifies CASSLTATNEKLFF.

V is TRBV5-1 and J is TRBJ2-5, with D hard to call. This CDR3 region has 13 residues. Germline V gene sequence: CDR1 SGHRS, CDR2 YFSETQ. V was shortened by 4 bases and J by 10 bases, with 17 bases between the two germline ends. CDR3 nucleotides: TGCGCCAGCAGCGACCTTTTGGGCGTGATCCAGTACTTC. Its translation: CASSDLLGVIQYF.

This clone was seen a few times. V usage is TRBV27 and J usage is TRBJ2-7; a possible D gene is TRBD1 (5 bases). The CDR3 has 14 residues. Germline CDR1 is MNHEY and CDR2 is SMNVEV (reference sequence). Trimming took off 1 base at V and 0 bases at J, with 7 bases between the two ends. CDR3 DNA: TGTGCCAGCAGTTTATATCAGGGCTCCTACGAGCAGTACTTC. Its protein product is CASSLYQGSYEQYF.

This sequence joins TRBV5-1 and TRBJ2-5; D possibly corresponds to TRBD2 (6 bases). The end of the DNA fits TRBJ2-7 better, so the J call may be wrong. This CDR3 is 17 amino acids long. Germline-derived CDR1 and CDR2 are SGHRS and YFSETQ. The chain's CDR3 is CASSLALGFAGSYEQYF. The DNA of the CDR3 is TGCGCCAGCAGCTTGGCCCTTGGGTTCGCGGGATCCTACGAGCAGTACTTC.

In this sample, this clone turned up a few times. J is TRBJ2-2 and V is TRBV5-1; 15 bases fit TRBD2. The CDR3 has 17 amino acids. J lost 5 bases, V lost 3 bases, and 5 bases had no gene match. In germline, CDR1 is SGHRS, CDR2 YFSETQ. The CDR3: CASSSGLAGGLTGELFF. The CDR3 DNA reads as TGCGCCAGCAGCTCTGGACTAGCGGGGGGGCTAACCGGGGAGCTGTTTTTT.

This clone has a handful of counts. The chain joins TRBV25-1 to TRBJ1-1, with 9 bases that match TRBD1. The CDR3 runs 14 residues. CDR1 is MGHDK, CDR2 SYGVNS, per germline. The V gene end was trimmed by 4 bases and the J gene end by 5 bases; junction bases not matched to a gene: 5. The DNA of the CDR3 is TGTGCCAGCAGTGGAACAGGGGGCAAAACTGAAGCTTTCTTT. Translated, it gives CASSGTGGKTEAFF.

The gene calls are TRBV30 and TRBJ1-3; tentatively, D is TRBD1 (5 bases). V was pared by 4 bases and J by 3 bases, with 16 bases between. Germline V gives CDR1 GTSNPN, CDR2 SVGIG (reference sequence). The CDR3 runs to 15 residues. The CDR3 loop reads CAWTGGTVFGNTIYF. The CDR3 DNA is TGTGCCTGGACCGGGGGGACCGTTTTTGGAAACACCATATATTTT.

The CDR3 here is CASILGSGQTYNEQFF. The CDR3 bases are TGTGCCAGCATTCTAGGAAGCGGGCAGACCTACAATGAGCAGTTCTTC. The chain recombines TRBV7-2 with TRBJ2-1; the D gene is possibly TRBD2 (6 bases). Germline V gene data show CDR1 as SGHTA and CDR2 as FQGNSA. V lost 7 bases to trimming and J lost 2 bases, with 18 bases between them. This CDR3 spans 16 amino acids.

This chain connects TRBV12-5 to TRBJ1-2, with a possible D match to TRBD1 (5 bases). The CDR3 totals 14 residues. Germline CDR1 is LGHNT and CDR2 is FRNRAP. Between the trimmed V and J ends, which lost 0 bases and 11 bases, there was a span of 16 bases. The CDR3 sequence: CASGLVDLGQAYTF. CDR3 nucleotide sequence: TGTGCTAGTGGTTTGGTAGATCTGGGGCAGGCTTACACCTTC. The full variable domain, its missing parts supplied by reference TRBV12-5 and TRBJ1-2, is DARVTQTPRHKVTEMGQEVTMRCQPILGHNTVFWYRQTMMQGLELLAYFRNRAPLDDSGMPKDRFSAEMPDATLATLKIQPSEPRDSAVYFCASGLVDLGQAYTFGSGTRLTVV.

V usage is TRBV5-5 and J usage is TRBJ1-1, with 7 positions matching TRBD1. The germline V gene has CDR1 SGHKS and CDR2 YYEKEE (reference sequence). The CDR3 sequence is 13 residues long. V lost 2 bases to trimming and J lost 6 bases; unmatched junction nucleotides: 4. The CDR3 loop reads CASSFDRVPEAFF. CDR3 in DNA: TGTGCCAGCAGCTTTGACAGGGTTCCTGAAGCTTTCTTT.

This clone was seen only a few times. The rearrangement links TRBV23-1 to TRBJ2-7; D is possibly TRBD1 (5 bases). TRBV23-1 is an ORF; its function is uncertain. V dropped 3 bases and J dropped 1 base, with 10 bases sitting between them. The CDR3 has 14 residues. CDR3 sequence: CASSQNDSSYEQYF. Here the CDR3 DNA reads TGCGCCAGCAGTCAGAATGACAGTTCCTACGAGCAGTACTTC.

The V call is TRBV2, the J call TRBJ2-1; D is undetermined. Trimming took off 3 bases at V and 7 bases at J, with 13 bases between the two ends. Per germline, CDR1 SNHLY and CDR2 FYNNEI. This CDR3 has 14 residues. The CDR3 protein is CASSERLPVNEQFF. The CDR3 region has the DNA TGTGCCAGCAGTGAGAGACTCCCCGTGAATGAGCAGTTCTTC.